This passage covers 31 T cell receptor beta chains from one sample sequenced in a study of T cells in localized non-small cell lung cancer (dated by TCRdb to about 2020). The library was obtained by the immunoSEQ multiplex PCR assay. In its TCRdb copy, this immuneACCESS table keeps in-frame sequences only and misses some clones. Where compared with another copy, unresolved V genes explain less than half of these, and the others have no known cause. For this sample there are over 40,000 clones; almost 90% appear just once. The ten biggest clones cover 2.6% of the sample. This material consisted of peripheral blood, taken before any cancer treatment. These receptor sequences come from a female donor older than 55 with stage I squamous cell lung carcinoma.

The chain combines TRBV5-6 with TRBJ2-3; D uncertain. This CDR3 has 15 residues. Per the germline V gene, CDR1 is SGHDT and CDR2 is YYEEEE. Trimming removed 0 bases at V and 2 bases at J, with 10 bases between. This CDR3 is CASSLERPATDTQYF. In nucleotides, the CDR3 is TGTGCCAGCAGCTTGGAACGGCCTGCCACAGATACGCAGTATTTT.

The chain joins TRBV5-1 to TRBJ2-2; 8 positions agree with TRBD2. J gave up 1 base and V 2 bases, and 4 bases lay outside the gene matches. CDR1 is SGHRS, CDR2 YFSETQ, per germline. The CDR3 loop spans 16 amino acids. The CDR3 DNA reads TGCGCCAGCAGCTTTTTAGCGGGAATGAACACCGGGGAGCTGTTTTTT. Translated, it gives CASSFLAGMNTGELFF.

This clone was seen only a few times. V and J are TRBV19 and TRBJ2-2; D possibly corresponds to TRBD1 (5 bases). CDR1 LNHDA and CDR2 SQIVND come from the germline V gene (reference sequence). The CDR3 sequence is 13 residues long. The V end was cut by 8 bases, the J end by 1 base, with 8 bases between. The CDR3, as DNA: TGTGCCAGTCCCGACAGGAACACCGGGGAGCTGTTTTTT. It encodes CASPDRNTGELFF.

This chain uses TRBV19 with TRBJ1-5, with unresolved D. Germline CDR1 LNHDA, CDR2 SQIVND (reference sequence). V lost 7 bases and J 3 bases, leaving 16 bases between the germline ends. This CDR3 comprises 15 residues. CDR3 nucleotide sequence: TGTGCCAGTAAAGATAACCCGACTTACAATCAGCCCCAGCATTTT. Residues: CASKDNPTYNQPQHF.

The chain combines TRBV19 with TRBJ2-1; maybe TRBD2 (6 bases). The germline V gene has CDR1 LNHDA and CDR2 SQIVND (reference sequence). Trimming removed 7 bases from V and 4 bases from J, with 14 bases in between. The CDR3 contains 14 residues. The CDR3 is CASTPGRFYNEQFF. The CDR3 DNA sequence: TGTGCCAGTACCCCGGGGAGGTTTTACAATGAGCAGTTCTTC.

The CDR3 DNA sequence: TGTGCCAGCACTACGGGACTAGCGGGAGTTCTCGAGCAGTACTTC. Translation gives CASTTGLAGVLEQYF. The chain joins TRBV2 to TRBJ2-7; 14 nucleotides line up with TRBD2. This CDR3 has 15 residues. Per germline, CDR1 SNHLY and CDR2 FYNNEI. Losses at the gene ends were 7 bases for V and 6 bases for J; bases not matched to a gene: 8.

DNA for the CDR3: TGTGCCAGCAGTTACCTTCAGGGGACCGGTGAGCAGTTCTTC. Its protein product is CASSYLQGTGEQFF. The genes are TRBV6-6 and TRBJ2-1; possible D gene TRBD1, 6 bases. This CDR3 is built from 14 residues. The V and J ends lost 2 bases and 9 bases respectively, with 14 bases between them. CDR1 and CDR2 (germline): MNHNY, SVGAGI (reference sequence).

The chain carries TRBV28 and TRBJ2-3, with D perhaps matching TRBD2 (6 bases). The CDR3 runs 19 residues. V lost 3 bases and J lost 0, with 22 bases in between. Germline V gene lookup returns CDR1 MDHEN and CDR2 SYDVKM. CDR3 residues: CASSFERVFRISSTDTQYF. The CDR3 DNA reads TGTGCCAGCAGTTTCGAGCGGGTCTTCAGAATTTCTAGCACAGATACGCAGTATTTT. Full variable domain (outside the CDR3, taken from reference TRBV28 and TRBJ2-3): DVKVTQSSRYLVKRTGEKVFLECVQDMDHENMFWYRQDPGLGLRLIYFSYDVKMKEKGDIPEGYSVSREKKERFSLILESASTNQTSMYLCASSFERVFRISSTDTQYFGPGTRLTVL.

The genes are TRBV14 and TRBJ2-1; possible D gene TRBD2, 6 bases. The CDR3 runs 14 residues. Trimming cost V 3 bases and J 11 bases, with 17 bases left between them. Germline CDR1 and CDR2: SGHDN and FVKESK. The chain's CDR3 is CASSQLGTGNKQFF. CDR3 nucleotides: TGTGCCAGCAGCCAGCTGGGGACTGGAAATAAGCAGTTCTTC. Together with reference TRBV14 and TRBJ2-1, the CDR3 gives the full variable domain: EAGVTQFPSHSVIEKGQTVTLRCDPISGHDNLYWYRRVMGKEIKFLLHFVKESKQDESGMPNNRFLAERTGGTYSTLKVQPAELEDSGVYFCASSQLGTGNKQFFGPGTRLTVL.

The chain has TRBV14 and TRBJ2-1; 8 nucleotides agree with TRBD1. The trim removed 4 bases at V and 9 bases at J, leaving 5 bases unmatched. The CDR3 spans 13 residues. The germline gives CDR1 SGHDN, CDR2 FVKESK. The CDR3 sequence is CASSRQGAGEQFF. The CDR3 coding sequence is TGTGCCAGCAGCCGCCAGGGGGCGGGTGAGCAGTTCTTC.

This clone showed up just once. The V and J genes are TRBV19 and TRBJ1-3, with no clear D. Germline V gene lookup returns CDR1 LNHDA and CDR2 SQIVND (reference sequence). CDR3 size: 16 residues. V was trimmed by 6 bases and J by 4 bases, leaving 19 bases between them. The CDR3 is CASSLALARNGNTIYF. The CDR3 region has the DNA TGTGCCAGTAGCCTCGCACTCGCGAGGAACGGAAACACCATATATTTT. Looking up the rest from reference TRBV19 and TRBJ1-3 gives the full variable domain: DGGITQSPKYLFRKEGQNVTLSCEQNLNHDAMYWYRQDPGQGLRLIYYSQIVNDFQKGDIAEGYSVSREKKESFPLTVTSAQKNPTAFYLCASSLALARNGNTIYFGEGSWLTVV.

The chain combines TRBV2 with TRBJ2-6; no clear D. V lost 4 bases and J lost 0, with 10 bases in between. This CDR3 is built from 16 residues. Germline V CDR1 and CDR2: SNHLY, FYNNEI. As DNA, the CDR3 is TGTGCCAGCAGTGGTGGCCTACCCTCTGGGGCCAACGTCCTGACTTTC. This translates into CASSGGLPSGANVLTF.

The gene calls are TRBV14 and TRBJ2-2, with 9 bases that match TRBD1. Losses at the gene ends were 0 bases for V and 7 bases for J; bases not matched to a gene: 0. Looked up from germline, CDR1 is SGHDN and CDR2 is FVKESK. This CDR3 region has 14 residues. The CDR3 DNA sequence: TGTGCCAGCAGCCAAGAGGACAGGGGCGGGGAGCTGTTTTTT. Encoded protein: CASSQEDRGGELFF.

The J gene is TRBJ1-2, the V gene TRBV6-4; D unclear. Per germline, CDR1 MRHNA and CDR2 SNTAGT. The V gene lost 3 bases and the J gene lost 8 bases, with 10 bases spanning the gap. This CDR3 has 12 residues. In DNA, the CDR3 is TGTGCCAGCAGTGAAGGAGCGTCGGGCTACACCTTC. Amino acid sequence: CASSEGASGYTF.

This clone was detected only a few times. The gene calls are TRBV7-6 and TRBJ2-1, with D possibly being TRBD1 (6 bases). CDR1 is SGHVS, CDR2 FNYEAQ, per germline. Trimming shortened V by 3 bases and J by 1 base, and 10 bases separated the two germline ends. The CDR3 extends over 15 amino acids. CDR3 bases: TGTGCCAGCAGCTTGGAAACAGGGTCCTACAATGAGCAGTTCTTC. It yields the protein CASSLETGSYNEQFF.

The CDR3 region has the DNA TGTGCCAGCTCAGGGACTAGCGTATACAATGAGCAGTTCTTC. Its translation: CASSGTSVYNEQFF. This sequence joins TRBV18 and TRBJ2-1; 10 bases line up with TRBD2. Trimming cost V 5 bases and J 4 bases; bases outside gene matches: 2. Germline V CDR1 and CDR2: KGHSH, LQKENI. The CDR3 loop spans 14 amino acids.

The V call is TRBV7-2, the J call TRBJ2-3, with 7 bases fitting TRBD2. CDR1 and CDR2 (germline): SGHTA, FQGNSA. The CDR3 contains 14 residues. With 1 base clipped from V and 6 bases from J, the junction kept 4 bases outside the gene matches. In nucleotides, the CDR3 is TGTGCCAGCAGCTTAGGCGGGGGACGGGATACGCAGTATTTT. Translation gives CASSLGGGRDTQYF.

The chain employs TRBV7-5 and TRBJ2-1; the DNA was not used to check the table's D call, TRBD1. TRBV7-5 is described as a pseudogene. This CDR3 is 16 amino acids long. The CDR3 here is CARSLPARDSSNEQFF. For the CDR3, the DNA is TGTGCCAGAAGCTTACCCGCCCGGGACAGCTCTAATGAGCAGTTCTTC.

This clone turned up a few times. The CDR3 sequence is CASSLGSGRGNEQFF. In DNA form, the CDR3 reads TGTGCCAGCAGCTTAGGTAGCGGGAGAGGTAATGAGCAGTTCTTC. The chain couples TRBV7-6 to TRBJ2-1; 9 positions agree with TRBD2. The junction had 5 bases not matched to a gene; V was cut back by 1 base and J by 7 bases. Germline V gene data show CDR1 as SGHVS and CDR2 as FNYEAQ. The CDR3 spans 15 residues.

The genes are TRBV18 and TRBJ2-1; TRBD2 aligns across 10 bases. The CDR3 extends over 13 amino acids. After removal of 3 bases from V and 7 bases from J, the junction contained 0 bases not matched to a gene. The germline V gene has CDR1 KGHSH and CDR2 LQKENI. CDR3 in amino acids: CASSPGLANEQFF. CDR3 DNA sequence: TGTGCCAGCTCACCGGGACTAGCGAATGAGCAGTTCTTC.

The chain employs TRBV27 and TRBJ1-5; 7 bases are shared with TRBD1. CDR3 size: 15 residues. Germline lookup yields CDR1 MNHEY and CDR2 SMNVEV (reference sequence). Trimming at V came to 2 bases and at J to 4 bases, leaving 5 bases not matched to a gene. CDR3 amino acids: CASSLTTGANQPQHF. CDR3 coding DNA: TGTGCCAGCAGTTTAACCACAGGGGCGAATCAGCCCCAGCATTTT.

This chain connects TRBV19 to TRBJ2-3; possible D gene TRBD2, 5 bases. Trimming left V 7 bases short and J 3 bases short, with 17 bases between. Germline values: CDR1 LNHDA, CDR2 SQIVND (reference sequence). This CDR3 has 15 amino acids. The CDR3 DNA sequence: TGTGCCAGTACCTCGTGGGGAGTTGGTACAGATACGCAGTATTTT. This sequence encodes CASTSWGVGTDTQYF.

This rearrangement joins TRBV30 to TRBJ1-5, with D perhaps matching TRBD1 (6 bases). Germline values: CDR1 GTSNPN, CDR2 SVGIG (reference sequence). V shed 1 base and J shed 7 bases, with 11 bases lying between them. The CDR3 loop spans 13 amino acids. CDR3: CAWSARGEQPQHF. For the CDR3, the DNA is TGTGCCTGGAGTGCTAGGGGGGAACAGCCCCAGCATTTT. The full variable domain, rest sourced from reference TRBV30 and TRBJ1-5, is SQTIHQWPATLVQPVGSPLSLECTVEGTSNPNLYWYRQAAGRGLQLLFYSVGIGQISSEVPQNLSASRPQDRQFILSSKKLLLSDSGFYLCAWSARGEQPQHFGDGTRLSIL.

The CDR3 spells CASSPQGLAINIQYF. CDR3 coding DNA: TGCGCCAGCAGCCCACAAGGACTAGCGATAAACATTCAGTACTTC. The V gene is TRBV4-1, the J gene TRBJ2-4; 9 bases line up with TRBD2. The CDR3 consists of 15 residues. Looked up from germline, CDR1 is MGHRA and CDR2 is YSYEKL. J lost 6 bases, V lost 4 bases, and 7 bases had no gene match.

The rearrangement uses TRBV29-1 and TRBJ1-2, with TRBD1 as a possible D gene (5 bases). V was clipped by 6 bases and J by 6 bases, with 14 bases between them. The germline gives CDR1 SQVTM, CDR2 ANQGSEA. CDR3 length: 12 residues. CDR3 protein: CSVQGNRDGYTF. CDR3 in DNA: TGCAGCGTGCAGGGTAATAGAGATGGCTACACCTTC.

This chain uses TRBV4-2 with TRBJ2-5; D possibly corresponds to TRBD2 (6 bases). This CDR3 spans 14 amino acids. CDR1 LGHNA and CDR2 YNFKEQ come from the germline V gene. V lost 5 bases to trimming and J lost 5 bases, with 15 bases between them. The CDR3 region is CASSGSLREETQYF. DNA of the CDR3: TGTGCCAGCAGCGGGTCGCTTCGGGAGGAGACCCAGTACTTC.

This chain links TRBV4-2 with TRBJ2-7; TRBD2 might be the D (5 bases). The V end was cut by 3 bases, the J end by 0 bases, with 9 bases between. CDR1 LGHNA and CDR2 YNFKEQ come from the germline V gene. The CDR3 runs to 14 residues. The CDR3, as DNA: TGTGCCAGCAGCCAGTCTCGGGGCTCCTACGAGCAGTACTTC. This translates into CASSQSRGSYEQYF.

J is TRBJ2-5 and V is TRBV11-2; possible D gene TRBD1, 6 bases. The germline CDR1 and CDR2 sequences are SGHAT and FQNNGV. V was trimmed by 3 bases and J by 5 bases, leaving 19 bases between them. The CDR3 contains 16 residues. The CDR3 loop reads CASSFLGALGEETQYF. In DNA, the CDR3 is TGTGCCAGCAGCTTTTTGGGGGCTTTGGGCGAGGAGACCCAGTACTTC.

The chain carries TRBV4-1 and TRBJ2-3, with TRBD2 matching 13 bases. This CDR3 has 19 residues. CDR1 and CDR2 from the germline V gene are MGHRA and YSYEKL. Trimming took 0 bases from V and 7 from J; bases not matched to a gene: 13. DNA of the CDR3: TGCGCCAGCAGCCAAGACGGTGGCAGCGGACTAGCGGGAGCTAATACGCAGTATTTT. It yields the protein CASSQDGGSGLAGANTQYF.

V is TRBV7-8 and J is TRBJ2-5; 7 nucleotides match TRBD2. CDR1 and CDR2 from the germline V gene are SGHVS and FQNEAQ. The length of the CDR3 is 17 residues. Germline trimming cut 11 bases from V and 1 base from J; bases unmatched to any gene: 19. Here the CDR3 reads CAVDHNPRESGQETQYF. CDR3 DNA sequence: TGTGCCGTCGATCACAACCCGCGGGAGTCGGGCCAAGAGACCCAGTACTTC.

This chain's CDR3 is CASTDGQAEVSGELFF. The CDR3, as DNA: TGTGCCAGCACAGACGGACAGGCGGAGGTTAGTGGGGAGCTGTTTTTT. This chain uses TRBV6-4 with TRBJ2-2; 7 nucleotides align to TRBD1. From germline, CDR1 is MRHNA and CDR2 SNTAGT. The junction had 16 bases not matched to a gene; V was cut back by 7 bases and J by 8 bases. CDR3 size: 16 residues.